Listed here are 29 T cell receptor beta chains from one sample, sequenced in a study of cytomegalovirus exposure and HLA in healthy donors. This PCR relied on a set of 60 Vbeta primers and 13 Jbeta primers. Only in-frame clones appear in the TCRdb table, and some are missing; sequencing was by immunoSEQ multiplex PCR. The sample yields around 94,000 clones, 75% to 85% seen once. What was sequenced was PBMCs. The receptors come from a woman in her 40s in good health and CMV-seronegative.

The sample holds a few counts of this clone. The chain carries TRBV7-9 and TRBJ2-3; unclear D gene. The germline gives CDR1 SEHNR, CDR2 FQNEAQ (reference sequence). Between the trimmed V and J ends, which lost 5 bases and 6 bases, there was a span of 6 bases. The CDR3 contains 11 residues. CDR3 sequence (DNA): TGTGCCAGCAGCCCCCGGGATACGCAGTATTTT. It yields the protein CASSPRDTQYF.

CDR3 DNA: TGTGCCAGCAGGCCAAGGGGGGGGGAAAAACTGTTTTTT. Translation: CASRPRGGEKLFF. The rearrangement links TRBV6-5 to TRBJ1-4; D possibly corresponds to TRBD1 (6 bases). V was pared by 6 bases and J by 8 bases, with 13 bases between. Germline V gene lookup returns CDR1 MNHEY and CDR2 SVGAGI. The CDR3 is 13 amino acids.

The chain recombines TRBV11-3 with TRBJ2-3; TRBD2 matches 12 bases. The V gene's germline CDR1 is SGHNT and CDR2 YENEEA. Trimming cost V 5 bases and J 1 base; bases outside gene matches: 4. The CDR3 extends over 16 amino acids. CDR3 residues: CASSLGLAGRTDTQYF. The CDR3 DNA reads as TGTGCCAGCAGCCTTGGACTAGCGGGGCGCACAGATACGCAGTATTTT. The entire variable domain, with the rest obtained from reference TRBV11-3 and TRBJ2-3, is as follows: EAGVVQSPRYKIIEKKQPVAFWCNPISGHNTLYWYLQNLGQGPELLIRYENEEAVDDSQLPKDRFSAERLKGVDSTLKIQPAELGDSAVYLCASSLGLAGRTDTQYFGPGTRLTVL.

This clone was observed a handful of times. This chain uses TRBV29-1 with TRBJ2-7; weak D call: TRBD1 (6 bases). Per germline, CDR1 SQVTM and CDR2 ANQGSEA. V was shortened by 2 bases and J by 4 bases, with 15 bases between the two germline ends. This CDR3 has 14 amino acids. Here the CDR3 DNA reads TGCAGCGTTGAACGCCGCGGACAGAGTTACGAGCAGTACTTC. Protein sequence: CSVERRGQSYEQYF.

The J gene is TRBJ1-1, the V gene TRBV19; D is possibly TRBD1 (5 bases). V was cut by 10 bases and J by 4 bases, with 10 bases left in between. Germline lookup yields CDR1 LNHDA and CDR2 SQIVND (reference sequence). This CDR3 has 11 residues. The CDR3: CATRDSTEAFF. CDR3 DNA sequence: TGTGCCACCCGCGACAGCACTGAAGCTTTCTTT.

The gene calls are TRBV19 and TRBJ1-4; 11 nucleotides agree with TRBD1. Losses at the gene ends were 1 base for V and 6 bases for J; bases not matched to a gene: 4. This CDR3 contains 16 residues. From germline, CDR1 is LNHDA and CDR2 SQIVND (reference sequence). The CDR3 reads CASSIGVGQGDEKLFF. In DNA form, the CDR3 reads TGTGCCAGTAGTATAGGAGTGGGACAGGGGGATGAAAAACTGTTTTTT.

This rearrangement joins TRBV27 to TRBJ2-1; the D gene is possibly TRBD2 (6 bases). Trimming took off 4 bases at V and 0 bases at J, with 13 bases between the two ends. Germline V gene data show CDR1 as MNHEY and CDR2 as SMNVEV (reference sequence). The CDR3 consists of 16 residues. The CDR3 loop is CASSSPGRNSYNEQFF. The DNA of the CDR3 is TGTGCCAGCAGTTCACCCGGGAGAAACTCCTACAATGAGCAGTTCTTC.

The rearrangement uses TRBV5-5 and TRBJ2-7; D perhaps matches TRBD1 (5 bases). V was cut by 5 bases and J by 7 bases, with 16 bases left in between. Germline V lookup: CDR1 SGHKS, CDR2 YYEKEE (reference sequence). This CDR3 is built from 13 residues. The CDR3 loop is CASRPAGMWEQYF. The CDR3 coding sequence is TGTGCCAGCAGGCCGGCAGGGATGTGGGAGCAGTACTTC.

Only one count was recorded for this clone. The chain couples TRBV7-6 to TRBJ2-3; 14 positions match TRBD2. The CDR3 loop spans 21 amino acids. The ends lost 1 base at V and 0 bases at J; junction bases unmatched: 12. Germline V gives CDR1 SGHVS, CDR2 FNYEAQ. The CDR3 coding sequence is TGTGCCAGCAGCTTAGTGCTCCCCGGGACTAGCGGGGGACCCAGCACAGATACGCAGTATTTT. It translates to CASSLVLPGTSGGPSTDTQYF.

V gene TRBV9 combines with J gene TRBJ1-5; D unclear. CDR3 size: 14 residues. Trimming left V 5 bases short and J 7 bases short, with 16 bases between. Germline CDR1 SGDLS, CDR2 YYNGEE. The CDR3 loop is CASSRREFGQPQHF. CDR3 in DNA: TGTGCCAGCAGTCGTAGAGAATTCGGGCAGCCCCAGCATTTT.

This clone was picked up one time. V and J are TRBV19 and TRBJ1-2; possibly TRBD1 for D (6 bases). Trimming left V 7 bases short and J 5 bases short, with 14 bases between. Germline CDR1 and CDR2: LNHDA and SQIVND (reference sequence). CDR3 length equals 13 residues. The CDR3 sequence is CASNKWGQYGYTF. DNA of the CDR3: TGTGCCAGTAACAAATGGGGGCAGTATGGCTACACCTTC.

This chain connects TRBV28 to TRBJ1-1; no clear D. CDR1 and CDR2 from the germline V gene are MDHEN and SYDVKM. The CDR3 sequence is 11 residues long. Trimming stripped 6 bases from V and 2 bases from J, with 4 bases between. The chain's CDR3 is CASSPNTEAFF. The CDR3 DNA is TGTGCCAGCAGCCCTAACACTGAAGCTTTCTTT.

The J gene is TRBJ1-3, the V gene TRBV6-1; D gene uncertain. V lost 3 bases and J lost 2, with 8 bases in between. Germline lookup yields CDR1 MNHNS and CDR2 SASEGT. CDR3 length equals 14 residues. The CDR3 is CASSERVPGNTIYF. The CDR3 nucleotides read TGTGCCAGCAGTGAGCGGGTACCTGGAAACACCATATATTTT.

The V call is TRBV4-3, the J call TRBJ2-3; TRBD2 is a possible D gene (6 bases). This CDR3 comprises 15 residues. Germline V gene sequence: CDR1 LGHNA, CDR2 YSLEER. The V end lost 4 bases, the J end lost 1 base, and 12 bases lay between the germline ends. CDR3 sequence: CASSLRRVGTDTQYF. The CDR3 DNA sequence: TGCGCCAGCAGCCTACGGAGGGTCGGCACAGATACGCAGTATTTT.

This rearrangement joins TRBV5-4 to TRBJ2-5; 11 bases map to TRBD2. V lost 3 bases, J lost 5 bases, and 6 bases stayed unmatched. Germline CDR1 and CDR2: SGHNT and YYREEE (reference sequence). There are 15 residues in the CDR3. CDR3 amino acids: CASSYGGTSGETQYF. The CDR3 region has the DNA TGTGCCAGCAGCTACGGAGGGACTAGCGGTGAGACCCAGTACTTC.

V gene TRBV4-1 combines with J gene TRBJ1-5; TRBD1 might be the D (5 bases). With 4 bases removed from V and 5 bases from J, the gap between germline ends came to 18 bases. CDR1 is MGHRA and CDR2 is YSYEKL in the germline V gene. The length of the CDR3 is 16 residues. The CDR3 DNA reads TGCGCCAGCAGCCCAGATGACTGGGAAGGGGATCAGCCCCAGCATTTT. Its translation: CASSPDDWEGDQPQHF.

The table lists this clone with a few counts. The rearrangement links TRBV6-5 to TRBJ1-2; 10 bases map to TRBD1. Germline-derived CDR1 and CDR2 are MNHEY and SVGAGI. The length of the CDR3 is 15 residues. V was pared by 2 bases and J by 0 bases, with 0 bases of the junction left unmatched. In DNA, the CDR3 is TGTGCCAGCAGTTACGGACAGGGGGCTAACTATGGCTACACCTTC. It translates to CASSYGQGANYGYTF.

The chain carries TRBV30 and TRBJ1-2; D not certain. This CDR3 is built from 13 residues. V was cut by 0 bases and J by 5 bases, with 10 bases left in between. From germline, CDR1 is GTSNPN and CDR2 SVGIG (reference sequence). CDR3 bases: TGTGCCTGGAGTGTTTTGGCCGCATATGGCTACACCTTC. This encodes CAWSVLAAYGYTF.

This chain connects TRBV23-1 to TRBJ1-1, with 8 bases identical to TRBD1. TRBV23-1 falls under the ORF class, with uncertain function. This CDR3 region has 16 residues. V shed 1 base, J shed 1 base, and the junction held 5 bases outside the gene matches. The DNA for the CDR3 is TGCGCCAGCAGTCAATTTTGGACAGGGAAGAACACTGAAGCTTTCTTT. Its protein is CASSQFWTGKNTEAFF.

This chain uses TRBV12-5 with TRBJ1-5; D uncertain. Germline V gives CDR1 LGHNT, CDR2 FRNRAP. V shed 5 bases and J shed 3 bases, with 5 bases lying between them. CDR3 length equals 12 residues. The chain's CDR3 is CASGPNNQPQHF. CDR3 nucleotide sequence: TGTGCTAGTGGTCCCAACAATCAGCCCCAGCATTTT.

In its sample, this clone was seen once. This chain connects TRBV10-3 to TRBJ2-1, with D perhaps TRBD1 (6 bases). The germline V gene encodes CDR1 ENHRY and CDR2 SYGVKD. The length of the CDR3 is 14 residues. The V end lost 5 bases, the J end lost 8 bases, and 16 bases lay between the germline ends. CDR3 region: CAISIGGAGDEQFF. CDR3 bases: TGTGCCATCAGTATAGGGGGTGCAGGGGATGAGCAGTTCTTC.

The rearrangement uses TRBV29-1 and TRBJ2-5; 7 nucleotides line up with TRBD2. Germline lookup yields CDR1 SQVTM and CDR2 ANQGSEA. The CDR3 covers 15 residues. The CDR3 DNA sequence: TGCAGTATTACCCGGCCCTCGAGCGGGACGCAGACCCAGTACTTC. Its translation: CSITRPSSGTQTQYF.

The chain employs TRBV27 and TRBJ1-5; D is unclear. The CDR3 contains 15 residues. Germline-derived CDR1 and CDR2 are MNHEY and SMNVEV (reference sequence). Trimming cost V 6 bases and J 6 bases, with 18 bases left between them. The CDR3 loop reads CASRAGGGFTQPQHF. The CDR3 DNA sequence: TGTGCCAGCAGGGCGGGCGGTGGTTTTACTCAGCCCCAGCATTTT.

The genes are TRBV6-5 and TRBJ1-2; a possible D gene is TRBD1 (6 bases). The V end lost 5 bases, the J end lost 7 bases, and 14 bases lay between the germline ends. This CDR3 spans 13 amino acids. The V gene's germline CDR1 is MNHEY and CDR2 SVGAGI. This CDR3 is CASSAPGHGGYTF. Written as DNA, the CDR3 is TGTGCCAGCAGTGCTCCGGGACACGGTGGCTACACCTTC.

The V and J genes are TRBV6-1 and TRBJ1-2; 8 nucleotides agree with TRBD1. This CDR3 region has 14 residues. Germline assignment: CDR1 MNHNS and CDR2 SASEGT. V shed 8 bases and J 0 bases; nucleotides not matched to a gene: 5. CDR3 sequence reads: CASQGARTNYGYTF. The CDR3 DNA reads TGTGCCAGCCAGGGGGCTAGAACTAACTATGGCTACACCTTC.

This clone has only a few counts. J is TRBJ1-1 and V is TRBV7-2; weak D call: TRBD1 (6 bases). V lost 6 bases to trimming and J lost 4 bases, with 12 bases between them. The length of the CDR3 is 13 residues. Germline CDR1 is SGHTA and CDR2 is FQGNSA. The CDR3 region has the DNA TGTGCCAGCAGGGTACAGGGAAGCACTGAAGCTTTCTTT. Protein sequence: CASRVQGSTEAFF. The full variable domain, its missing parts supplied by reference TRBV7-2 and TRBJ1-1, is GAGVSQSPSNKVTEKGKDVELRCDPISGHTALYWYRQSLGQGLEFLIYFQGNSAPDKSGLPSDRFSAERTGGSVSTLTIQRTQQEDSAVYLCASRVQGSTEAFFGQGTRLTVV.

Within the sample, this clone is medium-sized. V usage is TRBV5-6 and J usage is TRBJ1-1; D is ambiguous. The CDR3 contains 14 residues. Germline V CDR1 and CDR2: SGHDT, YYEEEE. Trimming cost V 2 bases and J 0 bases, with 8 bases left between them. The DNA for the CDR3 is TGTGCCAGCAGCTTCGGGGAAATGAACACTGAAGCTTTCTTT. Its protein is CASSFGEMNTEAFF.

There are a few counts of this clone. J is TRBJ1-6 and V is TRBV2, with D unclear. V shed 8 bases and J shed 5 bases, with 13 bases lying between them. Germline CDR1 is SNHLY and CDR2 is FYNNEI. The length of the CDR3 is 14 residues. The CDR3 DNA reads TGTGCCAGCTCCAAAAATACTAATAATTCACCCCTCCACTTT. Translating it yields CASSKNTNNSPLHF.

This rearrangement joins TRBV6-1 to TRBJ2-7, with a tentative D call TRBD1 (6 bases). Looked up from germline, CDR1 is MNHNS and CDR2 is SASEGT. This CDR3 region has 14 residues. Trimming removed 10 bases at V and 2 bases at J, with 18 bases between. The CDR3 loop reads CATTKQGSTYEQYF. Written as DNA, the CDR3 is TGTGCCACAACAAAACAGGGCTCGACCTACGAGCAGTACTTC.